This T cell receptor beta chain stems from a study of blood T cells in healthy people across ages. A few counts support this clonotype. Trimming took 0 bases from V and 2 from J, leaving 11 bases between them. Germline V gives CDR1 MNHEY, CDR2 SVGAGI. This CDR3 is 15 amino acids long. Combining a sample-barcoded 5' primer with a J-beta primer mix, a second PCR ran for roughly 7 to 11 cycles. From the 5' RACE reads, TCRdb called clonotypes with MiXCR, one entry per CDR3 protein. The table has approximately 1.5 million distinct CDR3 sequences, about 35% seen once. Sequences were obtained from blood. The rearrangement uses TRBV6-5 and TRBJ2-7; unclear D gene. This TCR derives from a woman in her twenties or thirties in good health. CDR3 residues: CASSYSEGWAYEQYF. CDR3 DNA: TGTGCCAGCAGTTACTCTGAAGGATGGGCCTACGAGCAGTACTTC.